Included here is one TCR beta chain sequence, with context. This table comes from immunoSEQ multiplex PCR, and its TCRdb copy is limited to in-frame clones, with some not included. There are 70,000 to 80,000 clones in the sample; approximately 86% occur only once, and roughly 12% lies in the top ten. These data originate in a study of blood T cell repertoires in COVID-19. Germline CDR1 and CDR2: MNHEY and SMNVEV (reference sequence). The CDR3 contains 16 residues. V lost 2 bases and J lost 6; bases outside the gene matches: 10. The specimen was peripheral blood. The sequence was collected from a human donor in a cohort sampled during active COVID-19. The chain couples TRBV27 to TRBJ2-7; the match to TRBD1 covers 10 bases. This CDR3 reads CASSLLYGTGEREQYF. Written as DNA, the CDR3 is TGTGCCAGCAGTTTACTCTACGGGACAGGGGAACGCGAGCAGTACTTC.